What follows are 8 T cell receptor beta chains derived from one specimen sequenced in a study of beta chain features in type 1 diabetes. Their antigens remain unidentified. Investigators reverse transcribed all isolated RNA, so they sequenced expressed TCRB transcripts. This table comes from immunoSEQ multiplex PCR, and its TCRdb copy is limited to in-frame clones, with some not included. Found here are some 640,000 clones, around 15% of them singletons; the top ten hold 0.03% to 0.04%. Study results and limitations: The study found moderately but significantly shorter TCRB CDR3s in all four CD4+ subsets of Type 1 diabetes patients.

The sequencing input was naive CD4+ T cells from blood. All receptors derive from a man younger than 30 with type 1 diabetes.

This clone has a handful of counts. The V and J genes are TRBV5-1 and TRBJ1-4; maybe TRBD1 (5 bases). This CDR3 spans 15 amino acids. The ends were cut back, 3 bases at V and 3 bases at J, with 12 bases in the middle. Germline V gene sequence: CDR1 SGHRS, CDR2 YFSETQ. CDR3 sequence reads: CASSSQVGANEKLFF. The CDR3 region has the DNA TGCGCCAGCAGCTCACAGGTTGGGGCTAATGAAAAACTGTTTTTT.

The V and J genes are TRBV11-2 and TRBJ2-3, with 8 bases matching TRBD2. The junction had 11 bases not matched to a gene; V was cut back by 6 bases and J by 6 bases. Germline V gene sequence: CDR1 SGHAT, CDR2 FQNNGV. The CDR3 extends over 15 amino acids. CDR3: CASRGTRGRRDTQYF. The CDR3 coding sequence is TGTGCCAGCAGGGGGACTAGGGGCCGTAGGGATACGCAGTATTTT.

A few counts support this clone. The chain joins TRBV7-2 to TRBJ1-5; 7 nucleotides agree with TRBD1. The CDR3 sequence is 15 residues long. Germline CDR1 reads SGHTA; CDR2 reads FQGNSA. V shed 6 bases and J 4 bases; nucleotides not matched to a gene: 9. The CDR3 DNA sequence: TGTGCCAGCAGTCGAGGACAGGCGGCGAATCAGCCCCAGCATTTT. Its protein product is CASSRGQAANQPQHF. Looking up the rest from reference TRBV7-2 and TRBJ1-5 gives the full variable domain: GAGVSQSPSNKVTEKGKDVELRCDPISGHTALYWYRQSLGQGLEFLIYFQGNSAPDKSGLPSDRFSAERTGGSVSTLTIQRTQQEDSAVYLCASSRGQAANQPQHFGDGTRLSIL.

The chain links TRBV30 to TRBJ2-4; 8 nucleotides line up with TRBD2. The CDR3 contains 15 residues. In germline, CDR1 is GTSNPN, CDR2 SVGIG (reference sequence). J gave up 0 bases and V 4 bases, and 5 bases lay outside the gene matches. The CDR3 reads CAWTGGKLAKNIQYF. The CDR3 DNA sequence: TGTGCCTGGACGGGAGGGAAACTAGCCAAAAACATTCAGTACTTC.

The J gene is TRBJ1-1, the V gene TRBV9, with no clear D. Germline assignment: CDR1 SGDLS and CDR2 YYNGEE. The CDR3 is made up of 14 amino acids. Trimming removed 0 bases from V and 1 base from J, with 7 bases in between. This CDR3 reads CASSVDLQNTEAFF. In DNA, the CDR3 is TGTGCCAGCAGCGTAGATTTACAGAACACTGAAGCTTTCTTT.

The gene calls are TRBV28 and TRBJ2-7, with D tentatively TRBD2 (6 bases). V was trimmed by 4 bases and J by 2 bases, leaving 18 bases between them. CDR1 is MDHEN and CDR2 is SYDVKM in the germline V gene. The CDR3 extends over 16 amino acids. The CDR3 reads CASSSNRDFAPYEQYF. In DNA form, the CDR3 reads TGTGCCAGCAGTTCCAACCGGGACTTTGCACCCTACGAGCAGTACTTC.

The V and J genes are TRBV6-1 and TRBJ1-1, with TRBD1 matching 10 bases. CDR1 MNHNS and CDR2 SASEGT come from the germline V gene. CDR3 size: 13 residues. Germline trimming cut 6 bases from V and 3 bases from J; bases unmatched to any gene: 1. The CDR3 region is CASRGQGHTEAFF. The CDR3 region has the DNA TGTGCCAGCAGGGGACAGGGGCACACTGAAGCTTTCTTT.

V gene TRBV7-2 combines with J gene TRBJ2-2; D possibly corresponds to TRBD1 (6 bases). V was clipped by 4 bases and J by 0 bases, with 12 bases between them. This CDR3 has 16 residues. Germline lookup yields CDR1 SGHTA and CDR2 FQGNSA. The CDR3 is CASSSRWGPNTGELFF. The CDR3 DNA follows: TGTGCCAGCAGCTCCAGGTGGGGGCCGAACACCGGGGAGCTGTTTTTT.